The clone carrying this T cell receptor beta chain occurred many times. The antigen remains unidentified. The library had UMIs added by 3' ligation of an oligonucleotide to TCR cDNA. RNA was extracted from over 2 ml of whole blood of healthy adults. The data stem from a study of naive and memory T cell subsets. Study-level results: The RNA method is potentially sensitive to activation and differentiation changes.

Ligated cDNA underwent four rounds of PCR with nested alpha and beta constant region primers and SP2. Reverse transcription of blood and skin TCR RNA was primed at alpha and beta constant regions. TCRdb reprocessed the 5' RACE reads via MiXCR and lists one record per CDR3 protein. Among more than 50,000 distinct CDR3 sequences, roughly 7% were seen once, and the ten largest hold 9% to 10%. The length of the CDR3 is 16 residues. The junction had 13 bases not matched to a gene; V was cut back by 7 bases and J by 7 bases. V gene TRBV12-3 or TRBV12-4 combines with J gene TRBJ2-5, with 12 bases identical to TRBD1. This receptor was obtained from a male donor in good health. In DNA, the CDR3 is TGTGCCAGCACCTGGGGACAGGGGGCCCTGACTGGGACCCAGTACTTC. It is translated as CASTWGQGALTGTQYF.